This T cell receptor beta chain was sequenced for a study of cytomegalovirus exposure and HLA in healthy donors. The trim removed 3 bases at V and 6 bases at J, leaving 12 bases unmatched. This CDR3 has 16 amino acids. Per germline, CDR1 GTSNPN and CDR2 SVGIG (reference sequence). The PCR employed 60 Vbeta primers together with 13 Jbeta primers. Assay: immunoSEQ multiplex PCR; the TCRdb copy retains only in-frame clones and omits some. The top ten clones hold around 6.5% of a sample with 82,000 or so clones, 74% of them seen once. Each donor was nominally healthy when sampled (though unrecorded immune exposures were likely). This clone occurred once. Its target is not known. Points from the study as a whole: It was reported in a later analysis that an Asian-associated ancestry cluster showed fewer N-insertions than the 666-donor mean. Presence/absence analyses rested on an assumption that sequencing depth was roughly uniform across donors.

This TCR was recovered from a woman aged 45 to 65 in good health and CMV-seropositive. The sample comprised PBMCs. The chain links TRBV30 to TRBJ1-2, with TRBD1 matching over 11 bases. CDR3 in amino acids: CAWSEISGTGGNGYTF. CDR3 nucleotide sequence: TGTGCCTGGAGCGAAATTTCCGGGACAGGGGGGAATGGCTACACCTTC.